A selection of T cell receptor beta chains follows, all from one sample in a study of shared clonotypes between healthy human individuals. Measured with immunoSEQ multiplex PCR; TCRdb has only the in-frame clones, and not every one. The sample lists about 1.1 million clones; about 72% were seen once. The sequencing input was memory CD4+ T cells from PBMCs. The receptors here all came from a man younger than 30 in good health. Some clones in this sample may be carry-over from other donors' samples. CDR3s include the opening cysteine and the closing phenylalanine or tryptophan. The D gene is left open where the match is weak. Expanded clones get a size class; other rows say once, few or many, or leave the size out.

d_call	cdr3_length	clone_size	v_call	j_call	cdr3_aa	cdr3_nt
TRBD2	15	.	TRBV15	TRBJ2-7	CATSAAMAGAYEQYF	TGTGCCACCAGCGCGGCCATGGCGGGGGCCTACGAGCAGTACTTC
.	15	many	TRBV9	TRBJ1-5	CASSAWADSNQPQHF	TGTGCCAGCAGCGCTTGGGCTGATAGCAATCAGCCCCAGCATTTT
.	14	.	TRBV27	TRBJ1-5	CASSPGWSNQPQHF	TGTGCCAGCAGTCCAGGATGGAGCAATCAGCCCCAGCATTTT
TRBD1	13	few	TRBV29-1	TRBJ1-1	CSVRDRTNTEAFF	TGCAGCGTGAGGGACAGGACGAACACTGAAGCTTTCTTT
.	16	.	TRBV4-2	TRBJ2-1	CASSQVWLGNNNEQFF	TGTGCCAGCAGCCAAGTCTGGCTGGGTAACAACAATGAGCAGTTCTTC
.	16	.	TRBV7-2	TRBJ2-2	CASSLVAGANTGELFF	TGTGCCAGCAGCTTAGTCGCAGGAGCGAACACCGGGGAGCTGTTTTTT
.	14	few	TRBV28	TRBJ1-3	CASSSRNGGNTIYF	TGTGCCAGCAGTTCGCGAAACGGCGGAAACACCATATATTTT
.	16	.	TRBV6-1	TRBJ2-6	CASSGQLNSGANVLTF	TGTGCCAGCAGTGGGCAGCTGAACTCTGGGGCCAACGTCCTGACTTTC
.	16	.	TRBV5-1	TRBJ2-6	CASSPGSDSGANVLTF	TGCGCCAGCAGCCCCGGGTCCGACTCTGGGGCCAACGTCCTGACTTTC
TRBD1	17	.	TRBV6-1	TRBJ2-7	CARSEADPGQGNYEQYF	TGTGCCCGCAGTGAAGCCGACCCCGGACAGGGGAACTACGAGCAGTACTTC
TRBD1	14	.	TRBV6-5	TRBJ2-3	CASKRGTGTDTQYF	TGTGCCAGCAAGAGAGGGACAGGCACAGATACGCAGTATTTT